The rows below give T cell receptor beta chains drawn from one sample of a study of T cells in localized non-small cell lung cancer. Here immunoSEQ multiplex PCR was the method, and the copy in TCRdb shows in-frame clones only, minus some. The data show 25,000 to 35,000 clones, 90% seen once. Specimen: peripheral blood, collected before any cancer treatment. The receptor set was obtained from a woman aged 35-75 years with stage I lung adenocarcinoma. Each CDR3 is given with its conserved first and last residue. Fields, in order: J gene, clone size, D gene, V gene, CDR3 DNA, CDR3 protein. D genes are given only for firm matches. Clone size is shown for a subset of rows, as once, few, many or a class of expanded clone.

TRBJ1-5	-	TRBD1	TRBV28	TGTGCCAGCAGCCCTGACAGGGGAGGTGGCAATCAGCCCCAGCATTTT	CASSPDRGGGNQPQHF
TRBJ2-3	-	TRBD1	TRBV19	TGTGCCAGTGCCCGGGACAGGGTACCAGATACGCAGTATTTT	CASARDRVPDTQYF
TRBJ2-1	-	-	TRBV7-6	TGTGCCAGCAGCTTAGCGCCAGCTACCTACGACAATGAGCAGTTCTTC	CASSLAPATYDNEQFF
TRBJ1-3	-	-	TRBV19	TGTGCCAGTAGTATCATGGGGGCCTATCCTGGAAACACCATATATTTT	CASSIMGAYPGNTIYF
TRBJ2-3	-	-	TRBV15	TGTGCCACCAGCAGAGATCCGGCTAGCGGCACAGATACGCAGTATTTT	CATSRDPASGTDTQYF
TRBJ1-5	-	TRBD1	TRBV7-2	TGTGCCAGCAGCTCGACAGGGAGTCTGCCCAATCAGCCCCAGCATTTT	CASSSTGSLPNQPQHF
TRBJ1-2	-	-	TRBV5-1	TGCGCCAGCAGCTCCCATTCGGGGGGCCTACAGGGCTACACCTTC	CASSSHSGGLQGYTF
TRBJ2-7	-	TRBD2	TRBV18	TGTGCCAGCTCACCGGGGGAGGGTTACGAGCAGTACTTC	CASSPGEGYEQYF
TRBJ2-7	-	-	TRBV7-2	TGTGCCAGCAGCTTCGAAGCGGGTCACGCCTACGAGCAGTACTTC	CASSFEAGHAYEQYF
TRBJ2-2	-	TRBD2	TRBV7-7	TGTGCCAGCAGCCCCCTAGCGGGGAACACCGGGGAGCTGTTTTTT	CASSPLAGNTGELFF
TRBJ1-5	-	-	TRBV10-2	TGCGCCAGCAGTGACCTCTATAGCAATCAGCCCCAGCATTTT	CASSDLYSNQPQHF
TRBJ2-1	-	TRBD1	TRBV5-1	TGCGCCAGCAGCGACGGACAGGGCGGGACTGAGCAGTTCTTC	CASSDGQGGTEQFF
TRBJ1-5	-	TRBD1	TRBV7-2	TGTGCCAGCAGCTTCACCGGGACAGGGGTTTTGAATCAGCCCCAGCATTTT	CASSFTGTGVLNQPQHF
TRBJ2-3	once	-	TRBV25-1	TGTGCCAGCAGTGAATACGGATCAGATACGCAGTATTTT	CASSEYGSDTQYF
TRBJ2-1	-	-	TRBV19	TGTGCCAGTAGTATCCGGGGCAATGAGCAGTTCTTC	CASSIRGNEQFF
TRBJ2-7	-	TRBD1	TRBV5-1	TGCGCCAGCAGCTTGGAGGGACAGGGGCACCACGAGCAGTACTTC	CASSLEGQGHHEQYF
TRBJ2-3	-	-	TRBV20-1	TGCAGTGCTAGAGGAGATACGCAGTATTTT	CSARGDTQYF
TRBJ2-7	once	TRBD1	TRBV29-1	TGCAGCGTCGGACAGGGGCCCGAGCAGTACTTC	CSVGQGPEQYF
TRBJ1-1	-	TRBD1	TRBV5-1	TGCGCCAGCAGCTTGGTAGGGGGCGCTGAAGCTTTCTTT	CASSLVGGAEAFF
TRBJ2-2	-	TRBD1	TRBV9	TGTGCCAGCAGCCCTACAGGGGCCGGGGAGCTGTTTTTT	CASSPTGAGELFF
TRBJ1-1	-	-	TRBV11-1	TGTGCCAGCAGCTTTCCGGGAGCCATGAACACTGAAGCTTTCTTT	CASSFPGAMNTEAFF
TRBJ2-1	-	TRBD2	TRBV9	TGTGCCAGCACCCTAGAAGCGGGGGGCAATGAGCAGTTCTTC	CASTLEAGGNEQFF
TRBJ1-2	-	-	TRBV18	TGTGCCAGCTCACCCGCAGGGGACGGCTACTATGGCTACACCTTC	CASSPAGDGYYGYTF
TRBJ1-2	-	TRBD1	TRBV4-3	TGCGCCAGCAGCCAAGTGGTCCGGGACAGACCTGTCACCTTC	CASSQVVRDRPVTF